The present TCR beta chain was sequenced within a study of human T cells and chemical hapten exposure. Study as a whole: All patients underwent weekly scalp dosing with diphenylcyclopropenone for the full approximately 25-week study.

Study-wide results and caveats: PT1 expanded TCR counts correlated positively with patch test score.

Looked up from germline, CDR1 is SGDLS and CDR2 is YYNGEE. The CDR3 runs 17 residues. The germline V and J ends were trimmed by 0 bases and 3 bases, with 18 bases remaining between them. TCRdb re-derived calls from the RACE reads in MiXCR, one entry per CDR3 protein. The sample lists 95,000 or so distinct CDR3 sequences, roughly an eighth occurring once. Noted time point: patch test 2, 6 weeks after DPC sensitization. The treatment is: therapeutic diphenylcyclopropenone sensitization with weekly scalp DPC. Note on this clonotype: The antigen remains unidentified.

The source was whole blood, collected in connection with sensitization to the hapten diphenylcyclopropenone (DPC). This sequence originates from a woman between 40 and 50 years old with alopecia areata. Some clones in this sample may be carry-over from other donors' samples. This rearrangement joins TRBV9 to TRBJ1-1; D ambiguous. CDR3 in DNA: TGTGCCAGCAGCGTAGCAGGAACCTACCCCCCGGACACTGAAGCTTTCTTT. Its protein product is CASSVAGTYPPDTEAFF.